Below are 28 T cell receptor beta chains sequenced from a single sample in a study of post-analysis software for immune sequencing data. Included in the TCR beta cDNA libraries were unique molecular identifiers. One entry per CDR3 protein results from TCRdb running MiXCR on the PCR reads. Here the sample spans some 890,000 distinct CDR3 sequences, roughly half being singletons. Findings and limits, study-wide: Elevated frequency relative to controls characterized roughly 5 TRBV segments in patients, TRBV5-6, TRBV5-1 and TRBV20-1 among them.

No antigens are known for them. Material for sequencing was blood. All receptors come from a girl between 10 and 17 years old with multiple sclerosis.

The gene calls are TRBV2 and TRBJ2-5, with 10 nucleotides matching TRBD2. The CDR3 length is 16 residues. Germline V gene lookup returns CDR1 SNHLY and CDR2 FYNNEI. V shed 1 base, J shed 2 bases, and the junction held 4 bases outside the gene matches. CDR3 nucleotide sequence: TGTGCCAGCAGTGAAGTACTAGCGGGACCGCAAGAGACCCAGTACTTC. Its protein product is CASSEVLAGPQETQYF.

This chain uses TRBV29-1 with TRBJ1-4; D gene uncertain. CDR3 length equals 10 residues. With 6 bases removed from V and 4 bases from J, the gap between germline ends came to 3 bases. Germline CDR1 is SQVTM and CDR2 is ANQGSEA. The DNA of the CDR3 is TGCAGCGTATATAATGAAAAACTGTTTTTT. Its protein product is CSVYNEKLFF.

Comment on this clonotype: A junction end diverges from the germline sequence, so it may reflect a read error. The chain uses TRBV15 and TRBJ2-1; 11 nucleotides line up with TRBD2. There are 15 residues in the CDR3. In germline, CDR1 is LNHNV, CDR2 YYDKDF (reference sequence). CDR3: CATSRRTSGYNERFF. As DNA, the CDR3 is TGTGCCACCAGCAGACGGACTAGCGGGTACAATGAGCGGTTCTTC.

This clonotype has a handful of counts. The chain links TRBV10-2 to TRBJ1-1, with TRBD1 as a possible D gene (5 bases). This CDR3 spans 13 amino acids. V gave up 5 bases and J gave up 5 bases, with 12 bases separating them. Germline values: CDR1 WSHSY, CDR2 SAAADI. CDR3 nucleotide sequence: TGCGCCAGCAGTACGCAGGGTAAGACTGAAGCTTTCTTT. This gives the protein CASSTQGKTEAFF.

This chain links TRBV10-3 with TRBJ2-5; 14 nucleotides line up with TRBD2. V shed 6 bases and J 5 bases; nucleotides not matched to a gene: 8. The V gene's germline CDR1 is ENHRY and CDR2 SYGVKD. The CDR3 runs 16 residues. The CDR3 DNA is TGTGCCATCAGCCCGGGACTAGCGGGAGTGAATGAGACCCAGTACTTC. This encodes CAISPGLAGVNETQYF.

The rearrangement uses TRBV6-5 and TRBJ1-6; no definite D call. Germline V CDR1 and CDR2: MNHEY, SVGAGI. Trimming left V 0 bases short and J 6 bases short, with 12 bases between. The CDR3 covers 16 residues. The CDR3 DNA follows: TGTGCCAGCAGTTACTCGAATTCGTACAGTAATTCACCCCTCCACTTT. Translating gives CASSYSNSYSNSPLHF.

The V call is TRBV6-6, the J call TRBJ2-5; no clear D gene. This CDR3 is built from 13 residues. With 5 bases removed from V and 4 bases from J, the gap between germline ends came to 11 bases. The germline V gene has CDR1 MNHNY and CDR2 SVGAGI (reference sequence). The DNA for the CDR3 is TGTGCCAGCAGTCCCCTGATGGGAGAGACCCAGTACTTC. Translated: CASSPLMGETQYF.

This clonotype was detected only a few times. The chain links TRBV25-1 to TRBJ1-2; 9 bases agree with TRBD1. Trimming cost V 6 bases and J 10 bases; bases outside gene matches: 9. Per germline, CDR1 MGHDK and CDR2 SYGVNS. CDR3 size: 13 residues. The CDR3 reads CASSLPGTGTYTF. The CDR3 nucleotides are TGTGCCAGCAGCCTGCCCGGGACAGGGACCTACACCTTC.

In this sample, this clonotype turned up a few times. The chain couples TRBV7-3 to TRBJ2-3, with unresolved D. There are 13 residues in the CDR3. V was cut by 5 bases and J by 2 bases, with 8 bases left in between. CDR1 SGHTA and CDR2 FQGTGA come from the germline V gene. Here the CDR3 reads CASSPRDTDTQYF. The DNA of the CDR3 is TGTGCCAGCAGCCCCCGAGACACAGATACGCAGTATTTT.

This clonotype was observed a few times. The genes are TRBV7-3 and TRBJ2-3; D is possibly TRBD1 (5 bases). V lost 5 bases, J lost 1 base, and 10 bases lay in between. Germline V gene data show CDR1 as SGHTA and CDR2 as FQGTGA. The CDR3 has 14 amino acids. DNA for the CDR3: TGTGCCAGCAGCAAAGGGGTGGGCACAGATACGCAGTATTTT. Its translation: CASSKGVGTDTQYF.

The CDR3 DNA reads TGTGCCAGCAGCTTAGCGTCGGGGCTAGCGGGAACGTACGAGCAGTACTTC. Its translation is CASSLASGLAGTYEQYF. The V and J genes are TRBV7-6 and TRBJ2-4, with 9 bases matching TRBD2. The end of the DNA fits TRBJ2-7 better, so the J call may be wrong. This CDR3 region has 17 residues. The germline V gene encodes CDR1 SGHVS and CDR2 FNYEAQ.

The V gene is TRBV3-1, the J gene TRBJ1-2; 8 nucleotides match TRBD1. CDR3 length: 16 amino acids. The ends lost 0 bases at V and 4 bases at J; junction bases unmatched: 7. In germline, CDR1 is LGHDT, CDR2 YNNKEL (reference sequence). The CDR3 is CASSQDRPGGRYGYTF. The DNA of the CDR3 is TGTGCCAGCAGCCAAGATCGGCCAGGGGGCCGCTATGGCTACACCTTC.

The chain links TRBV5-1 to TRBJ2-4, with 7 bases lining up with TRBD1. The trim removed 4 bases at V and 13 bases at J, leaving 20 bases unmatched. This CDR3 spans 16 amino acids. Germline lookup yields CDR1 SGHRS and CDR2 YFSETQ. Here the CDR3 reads CASSPDRAQGLYGQYF. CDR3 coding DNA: TGCGCCAGCAGCCCAGACCGGGCACAGGGGTTATACGGGCAGTACTTC.

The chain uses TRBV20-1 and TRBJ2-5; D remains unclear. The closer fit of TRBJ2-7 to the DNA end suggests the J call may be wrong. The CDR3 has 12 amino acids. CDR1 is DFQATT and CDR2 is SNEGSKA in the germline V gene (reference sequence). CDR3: CSALDGIYEQYF. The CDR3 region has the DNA TGCAGTGCTTTGGACGGCATCTACGAGCAGTACTTC.

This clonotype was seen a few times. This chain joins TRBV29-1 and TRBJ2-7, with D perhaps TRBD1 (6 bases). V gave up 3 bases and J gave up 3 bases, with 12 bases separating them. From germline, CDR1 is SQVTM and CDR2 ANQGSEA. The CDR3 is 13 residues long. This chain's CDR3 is CSVDSDSGYEQYF. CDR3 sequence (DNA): TGCAGCGTTGACTCGGACAGCGGCTACGAGCAGTACTTC.

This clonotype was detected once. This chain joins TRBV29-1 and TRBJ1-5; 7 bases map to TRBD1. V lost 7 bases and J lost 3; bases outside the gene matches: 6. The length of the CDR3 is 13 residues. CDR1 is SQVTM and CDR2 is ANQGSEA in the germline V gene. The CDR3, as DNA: TGCAGCGCTCGGGACAGAGTCAATCAGCCCCAGCATTTT. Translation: CSARDRVNQPQHF. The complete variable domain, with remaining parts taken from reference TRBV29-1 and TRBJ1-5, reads SAVISQKPSRDICQRGTSLTIQCQVDSQVTMMFWYRQQPGQSLTLIATANQGSEATYESGFVIDKFPISRPNLTFSTLTVSNMSPEDSSIYLCSARDRVNQPQHFGDGTRLSIL.

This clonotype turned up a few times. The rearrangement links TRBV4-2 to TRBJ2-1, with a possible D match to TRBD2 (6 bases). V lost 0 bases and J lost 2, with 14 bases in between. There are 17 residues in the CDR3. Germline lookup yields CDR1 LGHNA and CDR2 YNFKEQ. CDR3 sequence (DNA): TGTGCCAGCAGCCAAGATGGTATCGGGGGTGCCTACAATGAGCAGTTCTTC. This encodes CASSQDGIGGAYNEQFF.

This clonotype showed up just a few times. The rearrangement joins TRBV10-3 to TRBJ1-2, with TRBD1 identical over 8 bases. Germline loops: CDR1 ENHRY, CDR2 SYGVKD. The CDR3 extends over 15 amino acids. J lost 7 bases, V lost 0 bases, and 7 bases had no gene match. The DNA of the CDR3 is TGTGCCATCAGTGAGTCGACCGGGACAGGTGGTGGCTACACCTTC. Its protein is CAISESTGTGGGYTF.

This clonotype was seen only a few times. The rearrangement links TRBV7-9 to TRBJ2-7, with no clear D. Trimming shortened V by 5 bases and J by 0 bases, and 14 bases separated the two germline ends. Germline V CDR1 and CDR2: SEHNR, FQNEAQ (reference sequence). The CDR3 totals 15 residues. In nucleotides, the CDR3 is TGTGCCAGCAGCAATTACCAGGACCACTCCTACGAGCAGTACTTC. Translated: CASSNYQDHSYEQYF.

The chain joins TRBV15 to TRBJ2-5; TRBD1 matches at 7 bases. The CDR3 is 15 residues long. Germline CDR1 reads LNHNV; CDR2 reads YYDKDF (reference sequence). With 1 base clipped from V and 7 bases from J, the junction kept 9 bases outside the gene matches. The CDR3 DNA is TGTGCCACCAGCAGAGGTGGACAGGAAGAAAGGACCCAGTACTTC. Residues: CATSRGGQEERTQYF. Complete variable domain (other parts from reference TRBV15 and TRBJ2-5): DAMVIQNPRYQVTQFGKPVTLSCSQTLNHNVMYWYQQKSSQAPKLLFHYYDKDFNNEADTPDNFQSRRPNTSFCFLDIRSPGLGDTAMYLCATSRGGQEERTQYFGPGTRLLVL.

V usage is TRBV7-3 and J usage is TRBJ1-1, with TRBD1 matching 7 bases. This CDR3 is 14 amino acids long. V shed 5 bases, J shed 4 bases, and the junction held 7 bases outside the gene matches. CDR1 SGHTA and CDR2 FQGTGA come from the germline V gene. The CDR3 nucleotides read TGTGCCAGCAGCGCAGAACAGGGGTCCACTGAAGCTTTCTTT. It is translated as CASSAEQGSTEAFF. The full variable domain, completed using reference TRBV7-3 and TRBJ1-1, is GAGVSQTPSNKVTEKGKYVELRCDPISGHTALYWYRQSLGQGPEFLIYFQGTGAADDSGLPNDRFFAVRPEGSVSTLKIQRTERGDSAVYLCASSAEQGSTEAFFGQGTRLTVV.

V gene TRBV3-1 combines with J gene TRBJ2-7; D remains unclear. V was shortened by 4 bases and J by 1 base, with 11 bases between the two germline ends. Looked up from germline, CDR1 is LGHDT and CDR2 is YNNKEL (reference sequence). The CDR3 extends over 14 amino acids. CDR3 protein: CASSPFRWSYEQYF. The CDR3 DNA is TGTGCCAGCAGCCCCTTTAGGTGGTCCTACGAGCAGTACTTC.

The CDR3 nucleotides are TGTGCCAGCAGCTTGGCGGCAGTGCAAGAGACCCAGTACTTC. Translating it yields CASSLAAVQETQYF. The genes are TRBV5-5 and TRBJ2-5, with unresolved D. Germline V gene data show CDR1 as SGHKS and CDR2 as YYEKEE (reference sequence). There are 14 residues in the CDR3. Trimming removed 0 bases at V and 2 bases at J, with 8 bases between.

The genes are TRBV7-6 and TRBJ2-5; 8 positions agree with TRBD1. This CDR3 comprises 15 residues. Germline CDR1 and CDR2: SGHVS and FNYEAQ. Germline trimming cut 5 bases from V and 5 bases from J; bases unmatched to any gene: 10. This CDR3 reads CASSLHQGTGETQYF. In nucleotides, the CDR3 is TGTGCCAGCAGCCTCCACCAGGGGACAGGCGAGACCCAGTACTTC. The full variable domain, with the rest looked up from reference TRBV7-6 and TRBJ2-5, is GAGVSQSPRYKVTKRGQDVALRCDPISGHVSLYWYRQALGQGPEFLTYFNYEAQQDKSGLPNDRFSAERPEGSISTLTIQRTEQRDSAMYRCASSLHQGTGETQYFGPGTRLLVL.

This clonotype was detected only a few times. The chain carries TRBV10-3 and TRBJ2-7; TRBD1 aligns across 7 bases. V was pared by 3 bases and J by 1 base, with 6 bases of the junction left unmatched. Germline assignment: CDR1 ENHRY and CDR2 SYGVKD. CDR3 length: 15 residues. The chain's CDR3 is CAISDPGTVSYEQYF. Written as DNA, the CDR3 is TGTGCCATCAGTGATCCCGGGACAGTTTCCTACGAGCAGTACTTC.

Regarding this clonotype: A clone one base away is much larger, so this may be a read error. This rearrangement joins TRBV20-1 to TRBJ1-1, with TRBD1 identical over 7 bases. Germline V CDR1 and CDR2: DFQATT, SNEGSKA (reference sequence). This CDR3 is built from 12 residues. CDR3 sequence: CRARDRDTEAFF. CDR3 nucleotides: TGCAGGGCTAGAGACAGGGACACTGAAGCTTTCTTT.

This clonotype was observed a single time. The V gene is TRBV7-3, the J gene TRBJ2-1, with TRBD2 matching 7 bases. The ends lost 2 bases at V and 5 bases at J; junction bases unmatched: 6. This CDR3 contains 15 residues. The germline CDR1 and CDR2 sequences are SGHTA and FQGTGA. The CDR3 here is CASSLASGGHNEQFF. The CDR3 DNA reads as TGTGCCAGCAGCTTAGCTAGCGGCGGCCACAATGAGCAGTTCTTC.

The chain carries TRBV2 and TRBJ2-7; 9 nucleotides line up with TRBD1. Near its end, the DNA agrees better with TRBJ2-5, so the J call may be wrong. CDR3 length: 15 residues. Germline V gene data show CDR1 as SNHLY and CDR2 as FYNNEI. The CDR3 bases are TGTGCCAGCAGCAGGGACAGGGTATTTGGGGAGACCCAGTACTTC. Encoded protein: CASSRDRVFGETQYF.